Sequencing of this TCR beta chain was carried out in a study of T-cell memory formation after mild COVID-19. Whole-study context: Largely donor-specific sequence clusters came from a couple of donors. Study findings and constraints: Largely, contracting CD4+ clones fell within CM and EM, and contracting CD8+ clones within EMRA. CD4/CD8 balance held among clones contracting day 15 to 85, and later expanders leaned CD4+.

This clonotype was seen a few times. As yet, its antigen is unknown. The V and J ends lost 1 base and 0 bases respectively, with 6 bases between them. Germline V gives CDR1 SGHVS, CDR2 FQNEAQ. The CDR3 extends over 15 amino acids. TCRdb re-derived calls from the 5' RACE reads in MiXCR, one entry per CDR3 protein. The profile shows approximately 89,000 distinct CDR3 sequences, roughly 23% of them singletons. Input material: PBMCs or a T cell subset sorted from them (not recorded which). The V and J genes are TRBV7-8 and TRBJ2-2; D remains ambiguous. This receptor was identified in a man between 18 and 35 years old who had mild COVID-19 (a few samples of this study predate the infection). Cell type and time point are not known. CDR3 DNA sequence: TGTGCCAGCAGCTTAGTACTGCCGAACACCGGGGAGCTGTTTTTT. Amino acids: CASSLVLPNTGELFF.